Below, 13 T cell receptor beta chains from the same sample are listed, as sequenced in a study of identical twins. TCRdb passed the 5' RACE reads through MiXCR, listing each CDR3 protein once. Of some 600,000 distinct CDR3 sequences detected, 7.1% appear once; the ten largest clones hold 1.6%. This same sample was also taken into another study, of yellow fever vaccine responses in identical twins.

Material: PBMCs. The source of these receptors is a woman under 30 in good health.

This clonotype was observed a handful of times. A junction boundary mismatches the germline segment, possibly from a read error. This sequence joins TRBV29-1 and TRBJ2-5; D gene unclear. Germline V gene lookup returns CDR1 SQVTM and CDR2 ANQGSEA. CDR3 size: 12 residues. Here the CDR3 DNA reads TGCAGCGTTAAGGGATTCCAAGGGACCCAGTACTTC. Protein: CSVKGFQGTQYF.

The rearrangement joins TRBV14 to TRBJ2-5; no clear D gene. This CDR3 is built from 17 residues. Trimming shortened V by 0 bases and J by 0 bases, and 14 bases separated the two germline ends. Germline CDR1 is SGHDN and CDR2 is FVKESK. The CDR3 here is CASSQDGRLRYQETQYF. CDR3 DNA sequence: TGTGCCAGCAGCCAAGATGGGCGCCTCCGCTACCAAGAGACCCAGTACTTC.

This clonotype was seen ten or more times. CDR3 coding DNA: TGCAGCGTTGGGACGACAGGGAATATCTATGGCTACACCTTC. The encoded protein is CSVGTTGNIYGYTF. This chain uses TRBV29-1 with TRBJ1-2, with 7 bases that match TRBD1. Germline CDR1 is SQVTM and CDR2 is ANQGSEA. J gave up 4 bases and V 4 bases, and 9 bases lay outside the gene matches. The length of the CDR3 is 14 residues.

The rearrangement links TRBV11-2 to TRBJ2-1, with TRBD2 matching over 8 bases. The junction had 4 bases not matched to a gene; V was cut back by 1 base and J by 2 bases. Germline CDR1 and CDR2: SGHAT and FQNNGV. The CDR3 spans 16 residues. The CDR3 coding sequence is TGTGCCAGCAGCTTAGGCGGGGGGATTGCCTACAATGAGCAGTTCTTC. Translating it yields CASSLGGGIAYNEQFF.

At least ten counts were recorded for this clonotype. V and J are TRBV5-1 and TRBJ2-1; 11 bases are shared with TRBD2. Trimming took 0 bases from V and 9 from J; bases not matched to a gene: 8. The germline CDR1 and CDR2 sequences are SGHRS and YFSETQ. The CDR3 contains 16 residues. The CDR3: CASSLAGTSGPSEQFF. The DNA for the CDR3 is TGCGCCAGCAGCTTGGCCGGGACTAGCGGACCTAGTGAGCAGTTCTTC.

The sample holds a few counts of this clonotype. The chain uses TRBV29-1 and TRBJ1-2, with D uncertain. Germline CDR1 and CDR2: SQVTM and ANQGSEA. The CDR3 totals 11 residues. V was shortened by 3 bases and J by 6 bases, with 8 bases between the two germline ends. The DNA of the CDR3 is TGCAGCGTTGAGACTCTCCATGGCTACACCTTC. Protein product: CSVETLHGYTF.

Many counts were recorded for this clonotype. The chain recombines TRBV29-1 with TRBJ2-1, with TRBD1 matching 8 bases. The V and J ends lost 2 bases and 6 bases, in that order; junction bases with no gene match: 6. The CDR3 is made up of 14 amino acids. Germline-derived CDR1 and CDR2 are SQVTM and ANQGSEA. CDR3 nucleotide sequence: TGCAGCGTTGAACTCTTAACAGGGGGCAATGAGCAGTTCTTC. Translating it yields CSVELLTGGNEQFF.

There are many counts of this clonotype. The V gene is TRBV10-3, the J gene TRBJ2-7, with TRBD2 identical over 12 bases. J was trimmed by 0 bases and V by 7 bases; bases with no gene match: 7. The CDR3 contains 16 residues. Germline CDR1 ENHRY, CDR2 SYGVKD. DNA for the CDR3: TGTGCCATCACCGAAGGACTAGCGGGAAACTCCTACGAGCAGTACTTC. Translation gives CAITEGLAGNSYEQYF.

This clonotype came up many times. J is TRBJ1-1 and V is TRBV6-1, with unresolved D. The CDR3 covers 13 residues. Trimming removed 7 bases from V and 2 bases from J, with 11 bases in between. Germline CDR1 and CDR2: MNHNS and SASEGT. The CDR3 region is CASTDTPNTEAFF. CDR3 nucleotide sequence: TGTGCCAGCACCGACACCCCCAACACTGAAGCTTTCTTT.

This clonotype was recorded a few times. The rearrangement links TRBV10-3 to TRBJ2-7; no firm D call. This CDR3 comprises 13 residues. Germline CDR1 is ENHRY and CDR2 is SYGVKD. V was pared by 7 bases and J by 6 bases, with 16 bases between. The CDR3 here is CAITPGPDLEQYF. CDR3 nucleotide sequence: TGTGCCATCACCCCCGGACCAGATCTCGAGCAGTACTTC.

The CDR3 loop reads CASSYPSSGSSETQYF. As DNA, the CDR3 is TGTGCCAGCAGTTACCCATCTAGCGGGAGTAGCGAGACCCAGTACTTC. The V gene is TRBV6-2 or TRBV6-3, the J gene TRBJ2-5, with 10 bases identical to TRBD2. CDR1 MNHEY and CDR2 SVGEGT come from the germline V gene. With V trimmed by 2 bases and J by 5 bases, 8 bases remained unmatched. This CDR3 comprises 16 residues.

This sequence joins TRBV28 and TRBJ2-4; D might be TRBD2 (5 bases). This CDR3 is 14 amino acids long. Between the trimmed V and J ends, which lost 6 bases and 5 bases, there was a span of 14 bases. CDR1 and CDR2 from the germline V gene are MDHEN and SYDVKM. This CDR3 is CASSQLARENIQYF. The CDR3 nucleotides are TGTGCCAGCAGCCAGCTGGCGAGGGAAAACATTCAGTACTTC.

This clonotype has only a few counts. The chain recombines TRBV28 with TRBJ1-5, with TRBD1 matching over 8 bases. Trimming at V came to 3 bases and at J to 6 bases, leaving 7 bases not matched to a gene. CDR3 size: 15 residues. Germline V gene sequence: CDR1 MDHEN, CDR2 SYDVKM. The CDR3 sequence: CASSFGQGASQPQHF. CDR3 in DNA: TGTGCCAGCAGTTTTGGGCAGGGGGCCTCTCAGCCCCAGCATTTT.